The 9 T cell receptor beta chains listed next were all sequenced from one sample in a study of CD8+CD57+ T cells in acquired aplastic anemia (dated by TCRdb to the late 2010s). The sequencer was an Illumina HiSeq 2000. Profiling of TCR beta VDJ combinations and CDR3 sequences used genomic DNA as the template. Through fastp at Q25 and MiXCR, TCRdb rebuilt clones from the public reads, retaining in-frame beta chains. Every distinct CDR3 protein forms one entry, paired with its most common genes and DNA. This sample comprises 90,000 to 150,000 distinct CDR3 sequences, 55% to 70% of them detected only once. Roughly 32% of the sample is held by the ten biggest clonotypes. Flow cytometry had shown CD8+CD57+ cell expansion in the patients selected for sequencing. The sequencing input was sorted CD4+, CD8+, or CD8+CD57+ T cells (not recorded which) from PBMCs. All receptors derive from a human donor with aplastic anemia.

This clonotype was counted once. CDR3 nucleotide sequence: TGTGCCACCAGTGACGTCGTGGAAGGGGATGCCGGGGAGCTGTTTTTT. Its translation is CATSDVVEGDAGELFF. The chain has TRBV24-1 and TRBJ2-2; D possibly corresponds to TRBD1 (5 bases). The germline V gene encodes CDR1 KGHDR and CDR2 SFDVKD. Trimming pared 4 bases from V and 6 bases from J, leaving 17 bases between. CDR3 length: 16 residues.

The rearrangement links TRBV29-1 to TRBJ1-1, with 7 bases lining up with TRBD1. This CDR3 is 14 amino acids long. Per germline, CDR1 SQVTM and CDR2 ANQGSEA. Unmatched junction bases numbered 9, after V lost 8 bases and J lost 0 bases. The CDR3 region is CSFRDRYLNTEAFF. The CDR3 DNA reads TGCAGCTTTAGGGACAGATATTTGAACACTGAAGCTTTCTTT.

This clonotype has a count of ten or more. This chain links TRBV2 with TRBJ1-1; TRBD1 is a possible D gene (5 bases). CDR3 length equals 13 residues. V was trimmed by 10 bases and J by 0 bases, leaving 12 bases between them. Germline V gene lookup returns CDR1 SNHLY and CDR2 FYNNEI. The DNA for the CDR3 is TGTGCCAACCCGACAGAGCTGAACACTGAAGCTTTCTTT. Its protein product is CANPTELNTEAFF.

CDR3 coding DNA: TGTGCCACCGTTAAGGGTAACACTGAAGCTTTCTTT. As protein: CATVKGNTEAFF. The chain has TRBV15 and TRBJ1-1; D is ambiguous. This CDR3 has 12 amino acids. V lost 8 bases to trimming and J lost 2 bases, with 9 bases between them. Germline V CDR1 and CDR2: LNHNV, YYDKDF (reference sequence).

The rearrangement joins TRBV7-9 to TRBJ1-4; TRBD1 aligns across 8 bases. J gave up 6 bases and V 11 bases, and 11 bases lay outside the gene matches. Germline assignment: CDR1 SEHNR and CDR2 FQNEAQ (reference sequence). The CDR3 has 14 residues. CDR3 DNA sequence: TGTGCCGGATCTAGCCTGACAGGGGATGAAAAACTGTTTTTT. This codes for CAGSSLTGDEKLFF.

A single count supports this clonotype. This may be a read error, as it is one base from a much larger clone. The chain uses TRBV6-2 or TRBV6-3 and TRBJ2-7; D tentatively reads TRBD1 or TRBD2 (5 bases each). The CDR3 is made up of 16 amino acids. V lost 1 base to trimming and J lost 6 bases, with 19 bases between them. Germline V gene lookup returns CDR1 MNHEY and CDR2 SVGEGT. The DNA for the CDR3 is TGTGCCAGCAGTTACTTGGGGGAACGGGATGAGGGCGAGCAGTACTTC. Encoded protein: CASSYLGERDEGEQYF.

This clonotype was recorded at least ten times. The CDR3 DNA follows: TGTGCCAGTAGTTGGGACATGGAAGTTGGGCAGTATTTT. Its protein is CASSWDMEVGQYF. The V and J genes are TRBV19 and TRBJ2-3; tentatively, D is TRBD1 (6 bases). Between the trimmed V and J ends, which lost 5 bases and 11 bases, there was a span of 17 bases. Looked up from germline, CDR1 is LNHDA and CDR2 is SQIVND (reference sequence). This CDR3 contains 13 residues.

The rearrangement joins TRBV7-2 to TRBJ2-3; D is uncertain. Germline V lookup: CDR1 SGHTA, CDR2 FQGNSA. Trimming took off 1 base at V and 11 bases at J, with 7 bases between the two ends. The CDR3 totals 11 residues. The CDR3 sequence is CASSLGEGQYF. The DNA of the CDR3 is TGTGCCAGCAGCTTAGGGGAAGGGCAGTATTTT. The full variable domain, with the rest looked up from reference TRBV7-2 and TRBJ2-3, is GAGVSQSPSNKVTEKGKDVELRCDPISGHTALYWYRQSLGQGLEFLIYFQGNSAPDKSGLPSDRFSAERTGGSVSTLTIQRTQQEDSAVYLCASSLGEGQYFGPGTRLTVL.

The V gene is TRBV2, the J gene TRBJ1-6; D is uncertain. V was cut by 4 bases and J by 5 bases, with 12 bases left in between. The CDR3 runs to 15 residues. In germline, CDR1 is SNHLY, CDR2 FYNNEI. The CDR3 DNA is TGTGCCAGCAGTGGAGCGGACGGCAATAATTCACCCCTCCACTTT. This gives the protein CASSGADGNNSPLHF.